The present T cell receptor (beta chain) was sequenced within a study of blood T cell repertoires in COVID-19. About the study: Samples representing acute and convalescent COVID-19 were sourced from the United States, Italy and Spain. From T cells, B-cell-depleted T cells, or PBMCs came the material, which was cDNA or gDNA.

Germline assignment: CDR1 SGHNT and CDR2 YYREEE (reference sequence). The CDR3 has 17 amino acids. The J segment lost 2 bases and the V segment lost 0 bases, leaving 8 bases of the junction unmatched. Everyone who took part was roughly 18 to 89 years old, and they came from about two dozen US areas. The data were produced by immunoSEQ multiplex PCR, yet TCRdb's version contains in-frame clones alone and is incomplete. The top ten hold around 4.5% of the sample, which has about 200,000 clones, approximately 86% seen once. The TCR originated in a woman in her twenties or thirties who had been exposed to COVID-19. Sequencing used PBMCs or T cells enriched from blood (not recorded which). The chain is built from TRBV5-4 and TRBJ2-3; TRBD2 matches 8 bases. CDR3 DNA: TGTGCCAGCAGCTTGGCCGGTAGCGGGGCCTTCACAGATACGCAGTATTTT. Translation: CASSLAGSGAFTDTQYF.